The source of this T cell receptor (beta chain) is a study of shared clonotypes between healthy human individuals. Study at large: A couple of women and three men aged 18 to 49 made up the donors.

About this clone: Antigen: not known. One end of the junction varies from germline; a read error may be responsible.

Here immunoSEQ multiplex PCR was the method, and the copy in TCRdb shows in-frame clones only, minus some. The sample carries nearly 2 million clones, about 95% recorded once. CD45RO-negative CD8 cells positively selected for CCR7 made up the naive population, which excluded terminally differentiated effector memory CD45RA+ cells. CDR1 and CDR2 (germline): PRHDT, FYEKMQ (reference sequence). CDR3 length equals 13 residues. General observations from the study: Rarefaction revealed incomplete sorted-subset sequencing despite large depth. Clonotypes shared by all four donors outscored non-shared clonotypes in generation probability.

Sequencing input: naive CD8+ T cells sorted from blood. The receptor was isolated from a man aged 18 to 29 in good health. This chain uses TRBV13 with TRBJ2-5, with unresolved D. The CDR3 coding sequence is TGTGCCAGCAGCCTAGGAGTTACGGAAGCCCAGTACTTC. Translating it yields CASSLGVTEAQYF.